One sample yielded the 20 T cell receptor beta chains listed below, sequenced in a study of shared clonotypes between healthy human individuals. Generated by immunoSEQ multiplex PCR, the TCRdb table keeps only in-frame clones and is missing some. The data hold about 490,000 clones, with around 78% observed a single time. The sequencing sample was made of PBMCs. The receptors stem from a woman between 35 and 50 years old in good health. Some clones in this sample may be carry-over from other donors' samples.

The V and J genes are TRBV28 and TRBJ2-5; possible D gene TRBD2, 5 bases. V was pared by 2 bases and J by 4 bases, with 8 bases between. Germline V gives CDR1 MDHEN, CDR2 SYDVKM. The CDR3 consists of 13 residues. This CDR3 is CASSLSGAETQYF. CDR3 nucleotides: TGTGCCAGCAGTTTAAGCGGTGCAGAGACCCAGTACTTC. The full variable domain, in which reference TRBV28 and TRBJ2-5 provide the parts outside the CDR3, is DVKVTQSSRYLVKRTGEKVFLECVQDMDHENMFWYRQDPGLGLRLIYFSYDVKMKEKGDIPEGYSVSREKKERFSLILESASTNQTSMYLCASSLSGAETQYFGPGTRLLVL.

As regards this clone: This same CDR3 is encoded by further DNA sequences in the sample. The rearrangement uses TRBV5-1 and TRBJ2-7; D gene ambiguous. V lost 2 bases to trimming and J lost 1 base, with 7 bases between them. The CDR3 loop spans 13 amino acids. Germline lookup yields CDR1 SGHRS and CDR2 YFSETQ. CDR3 sequence reads: CASSFGSSYEQYF. For the CDR3, the DNA is TGCGCCAGCAGCTTCGGCTCGTCCTACGAGCAGTACTTC.

In DNA, the CDR3 is TGTGCCAGCAGCGCCAACGACAGGACGTTACATGGCTACACCTTC. Protein: CASSANDRTLHGYTF. This sequence joins TRBV7-9 and TRBJ1-2, with D perhaps TRBD1 (6 bases). Germline V CDR1 and CDR2: SEHNR, FQNEAQ (reference sequence). Trimming took 5 bases from V and 6 from J, leaving 19 bases between them. The CDR3 covers 15 residues.

This clone occurred many times. This chain links TRBV11-2 with TRBJ1-4, with D uncertain. Germline CDR1 reads SGHAT; CDR2 reads FQNNGV. The CDR3 runs to 14 residues. The V end lost 1 base, the J end lost 4 bases, and 7 bases lay between the germline ends. The CDR3 sequence is CASSLAGHNEKLFF. The CDR3 nucleotides read TGTGCCAGCAGCTTAGCTGGGCATAATGAAAAACTGTTTTTT. Combining the CDR3 with reference TRBV11-2 and TRBJ1-4 gives the whole variable domain EAGVAQSPRYKIIEKRQSVAFWCNPISGHATLYWYQQILGQGPKLLIQFQNNGVVDDSQLPKDRFSAERLKGVDSTLKIQPAKLEDSAVYLCASSLAGHNEKLFFGSGTQLSVL.

The chain employs TRBV5-1 and TRBJ2-1, with TRBD2 identical over 8 bases. The trim removed 0 bases at V and 10 bases at J, leaving 3 bases unmatched. This CDR3 spans 13 amino acids. Germline loops: CDR1 SGHRS, CDR2 YFSETQ. In DNA, the CDR3 is TGCGCCAGCAGCTTGGTTAGCGGGGTGGAGCAGTTCTTC. Translation: CASSLVSGVEQFF.

The rearrangement links TRBV5-1 to TRBJ1-4; TRBD1 is a possible D gene (5 bases). Trimming stripped 4 bases from V and 4 bases from J, with 11 bases between. Germline assignment: CDR1 SGHRS and CDR2 YFSETQ. There are 14 residues in the CDR3. The CDR3 DNA follows: TGCGCCAGCAGCGCAGGGTGGAATAATGAAAAACTGTTTTTT. Translating it yields CASSAGWNNEKLFF.

The table lists this clone with a few counts. The chain carries TRBV2 and TRBJ2-2; 10 bases align to TRBD1. The germline CDR1 and CDR2 sequences are SNHLY and FYNNEI. This CDR3 is built from 14 residues. V gave up 8 bases and J gave up 7 bases; unmatched junction bases: 7. CDR3 sequence (DNA): TGTGCCAGCTGGAGGGACAGGGGTAACGGGGAGCTGTTTTTT. Amino acid sequence: CASWRDRGNGELFF.

The chain links TRBV29-1 to TRBJ1-5, with 8 bases that match TRBD1. Trimming removed 5 bases from V and 3 bases from J; junction bases left unmatched: 6. CDR3 size: 14 residues. Germline V gene sequence: CDR1 SQVTM, CDR2 ANQGSEA. The CDR3 protein is CSVSGTGYNQPQHF. The CDR3 DNA sequence: TGCAGCGTTTCTGGGACAGGCTACAATCAGCCCCAGCATTTT.

The chain combines TRBV28 with TRBJ1-3; D ambiguous. The CDR3 sequence is 14 residues long. The germline CDR1 and CDR2 sequences are MDHEN and SYDVKM. V lost 2 bases, J lost 0 bases, and 5 bases lay in between. The CDR3 sequence: CASSLVLSGNTIYF. CDR3 in DNA: TGTGCCAGCAGTTTAGTACTCTCTGGAAACACCATATATTTT.

The genes are TRBV28 and TRBJ2-1, with TRBD2 identical over 8 bases. Per germline, CDR1 MDHEN and CDR2 SYDVKM. This CDR3 is built from 16 residues. The J segment lost 12 bases and the V segment lost 4 bases, leaving 17 bases of the junction unmatched. The CDR3 DNA is TGTGCCAGCAGTTCACCGGGAGGGCAGGGGAGGTCGCGGCAGTTCTTC. Its translation: CASSSPGGQGRSRQFF.

This rearrangement joins TRBV6-1 to TRBJ1-4; a possible D gene is TRBD1 (5 bases). The germline V and J ends were trimmed by 4 bases and 4 bases, with 10 bases remaining between them. The CDR3 runs 14 residues. Germline lookup yields CDR1 MNHNS and CDR2 SASEGT. The CDR3 loop reads CASSAPGDNEKLFF. CDR3 nucleotides: TGTGCCAGCAGTGCGCCGGGGGATAATGAAAAACTGTTTTTT.

The chain combines TRBV28 with TRBJ1-4; D is uncertain. CDR1 and CDR2 from the germline V gene are MDHEN and SYDVKM. The V end lost 8 bases, the J end lost 8 bases, and 15 bases lay between the germline ends. The CDR3 loop spans 13 amino acids. CDR3 DNA sequence: TGTGCCAGCCTTCAGACGGGTTCGGAAAAACTGTTTTTT. It yields the protein CASLQTGSEKLFF. Variable domain in full (rest from reference TRBV28 and TRBJ1-4): DVKVTQSSRYLVKRTGEKVFLECVQDMDHENMFWYRQDPGLGLRLIYFSYDVKMKEKGDIPEGYSVSREKKERFSLILESASTNQTSMYLCASLQTGSEKLFFGSGTQLSVL.

The CDR3 nucleotides read TGCGCCAGCAGTTGGGGACTAGCGGGAATGTACAATGAGCAGTTCTTC. It yields the protein CASSWGLAGMYNEQFF. This sequence joins TRBV5-1 and TRBJ2-1, with 13 bases matching TRBD2. J gave up 4 bases and V 5 bases, and 6 bases lay outside the gene matches. CDR1 SGHRS and CDR2 YFSETQ come from the germline V gene. This CDR3 spans 16 amino acids.

This clone was seen only once. The chain joins TRBV2 to TRBJ2-5, with TRBD2 identical over 8 bases. V shed 3 bases, J shed 1 base, and the junction held 4 bases outside the gene matches. Germline V lookup: CDR1 SNHLY, CDR2 FYNNEI. The CDR3 is 15 amino acids. CDR3 sequence: CASSEQAGGQETQYF. The DNA of the CDR3 is TGTGCCAGCAGTGAGCAGGCGGGAGGCCAAGAGACCCAGTACTTC.

V is TRBV10-3 and J is TRBJ2-7; a possible D gene is TRBD2 (5 bases). Germline CDR1 is ENHRY and CDR2 is SYGVKD. This CDR3 spans 13 amino acids. Trimming pared 4 bases from V and 6 bases from J, leaving 13 bases between. In DNA, the CDR3 is TGTGCCATCAGTGCGGGAAACGGGGTCGAGCAGTACTTC. Translated, it gives CAISAGNGVEQYF.

The gene calls are TRBV28 and TRBJ2-2; a weak D match, TRBD2 (6 bases). Between the trimmed V and J ends, which lost 5 bases and 3 bases, there was a span of 13 bases. Germline lookup yields CDR1 MDHEN and CDR2 SYDVKM. This CDR3 spans 15 amino acids. This CDR3 reads CASSTLAADTGELFF. The CDR3 DNA reads as TGTGCCAGCAGTACACTAGCCGCGGACACCGGGGAGCTGTTTTTT.

A word on this clone: With a far larger clone one base away, a read error is the likely cause. Different DNA sequences within this sample yield the same CDR3. The V and J genes are TRBV5-1 and TRBJ2-7; 10 nucleotides line up with TRBD2. Germline V gene lookup returns CDR1 SGHRS and CDR2 YFSETQ. The V and J ends lost 4 bases and 2 bases, in that order; junction bases with no gene match: 9. The CDR3 covers 16 residues. CDR3 region: CASSPGLAGVAYEQYF. The DNA of the CDR3 is TGCGCCAGCAGCCCCGGGCTAGCGGGGGTGGCCTACGAGCAGTACTTC.

The chain employs TRBV28 and TRBJ2-2; 10 bases are shared with TRBD2. V was clipped by 0 bases and J by 5 bases; unmatched bases: 9. CDR3 length: 18 amino acids. Germline V gene sequence: CDR1 MDHEN, CDR2 SYDVKM. CDR3 in amino acids: CASSLWVSGGPRTGELFF. CDR3 nucleotide sequence: TGTGCCAGCAGTTTATGGGTTAGCGGGGGGCCGAGGACCGGGGAGCTGTTTTTT.

This clone was seen more than once but under ten times. The V and J genes are TRBV9 and TRBJ2-5; D remains ambiguous. Germline CDR1 reads SGDLS; CDR2 reads YYNGEE. The germline V and J ends were trimmed by 6 bases and 4 bases, with 13 bases remaining between them. This CDR3 comprises 13 residues. CDR3 DNA: TGTGCCAGCACTACGGCTGGATCAGAGACCCAGTACTTC. Protein sequence: CASTTAGSETQYF.

CDR3 sequence reads: CASSVAIGPYEQYF. CDR3 DNA: TGTGCCAGCAGCGTAGCTATAGGGCCCTACGAGCAGTACTTC. The V gene is TRBV9, the J gene TRBJ2-7; D is uncertain. The CDR3 is 14 amino acids. V shed 0 bases and J shed 2 bases, with 9 bases lying between them. Per the germline V gene, CDR1 is SGDLS and CDR2 is YYNGEE. The whole variable domain, filled in from reference TRBV9 and TRBJ2-7, reads DSGVTQTPKHLITATGQRVTLRCSPRSGDLSVYWYQQSLDQGLQFLIQYYNGEERAKGNILERFSAQQFPDLHSELNLSSLELGDSALYFCASSVAIGPYEQYFGPGTRLTVT.